This T cell receptor (beta chain) stems from a study of T cells in Graves' hyperthyroidism and ophthalmopathy. TCR beta CDR3 region amplification was performed from RNA transcripts. The TCR CDR3 was amplified in a first-round RT-PCR using the HTBI primer set. MiXCR, run by TCRdb on the multiplex PCR reads, gives a single entry per CDR3 protein. The data contain around 700,000 distinct CDR3 sequences, 30% to 40% of them singletons. This clonotype was counted at least ten times. Patients aged 18 to 65 had newly diagnosed hyperthyroidism that had lasted under 2 months. Fresh peripheral blood, around 9.5 ml, yielded the PBMCs. Germline loops: CDR1 SGDLS, CDR2 YYNGEE. The CDR3 extends over 17 amino acids. With 0 bases clipped from V and 5 bases from J, the junction kept 7 bases outside the gene matches.

The sequence was obtained from a woman in her thirties or forties with Graves' hyperthyroidism. J is TRBJ2-2 and V is TRBV9; 10 bases agree with TRBD2. The sequencing input was blood. This CDR3 is CASSVASSGSLTGELFF. DNA of the CDR3: TGTGCCAGCAGCGTAGCTTCTAGCGGGAGCTTGACCGGGGAGCTGTTTTTT.